Shown below are 27 T cell receptor beta chains from a single sample sequenced in a study of response to subunit inactivated influenza vaccine. TCRdb re-derived calls from the RT-PCR reads in MiXCR, one entry per CDR3 protein. The profile shows hundreds of thousands of distinct CDR3 sequences, roughly 14% of them singletons. The sequencing used PBMCs from blood, collected approximately 15 days before vaccination. These receptors came from a man aged 50 or older who received an inactivated influenza vaccine.

The gene calls are TRBV7-6 and TRBJ2-1; 14 bases match TRBD2. This CDR3 is built from 19 residues. The germline V gene has CDR1 SGHVS and CDR2 FNYEAQ. Trimming removed 2 bases from V and 1 base from J; junction bases left unmatched: 7. CDR3 in amino acids: CASSLSTSGRVGSYNEQFF. The CDR3 nucleotides are TGTGCCAGCAGCTTATCGACTAGCGGGAGGGTCGGATCCTACAATGAGCAGTTCTTC.

J is TRBJ2-7 and V is TRBV5-1; 9 bases are shared with TRBD1. This CDR3 contains 15 residues. CDR1 and CDR2 from the germline V gene are SGHRS and YFSETQ. V lost 3 bases and J lost 3; bases outside the gene matches: 7. CDR3 nucleotide sequence: TGCGCCAGCAGCTACGAACAGGGGGCGGGCTACGAGCAGTACTTC. It translates to CASSYEQGAGYEQYF.

J is TRBJ2-7 and V is TRBV7-2, with D possibly being TRBD1 (5 bases). This CDR3 is 14 amino acids long. V dropped 3 bases and J dropped 2 bases, with 11 bases sitting between them. Germline V gene lookup returns CDR1 SGHTA and CDR2 FQGNSA. The CDR3 loop is CASSFGRQPYEQYF. The CDR3 DNA sequence: TGTGCCAGCAGCTTCGGGCGACAGCCCTACGAGCAGTACTTC.

This chain uses TRBV12-3 or TRBV12-4 with TRBJ2-7, with 8 bases fitting TRBD1. With 6 bases clipped from V and 2 bases from J, the junction kept 6 bases outside the gene matches. The CDR3 sequence is 14 residues long. The CDR3, as DNA: TGTGCCAGCAGCCTCAGGGGGCTCACCTACGAGCAGTACTTC. It yields the protein CASSLRGLTYEQYF.

This sequence joins TRBV24-1 and TRBJ2-5, with TRBD1 matching over 9 bases. Per germline, CDR1 KGHDR and CDR2 SFDVKD. J lost 2 bases, V lost 4 bases, and 16 bases had no gene match. This CDR3 is built from 19 residues. The CDR3 DNA reads as TGTGCCACCAGTGACCGGGACAGGGCCCTGGGTAACCCTCAAGAGACCCAGTACTTC. Amino acids: CATSDRDRALGNPQETQYF.

This clonotype was found a few times. The genes are TRBV6-1 and TRBJ2-5; 8 nucleotides line up with TRBD2. The CDR3 consists of 16 residues. J was trimmed by 0 bases and V by 6 bases; bases with no gene match: 9. CDR1 and CDR2 from the germline V gene are MNHNS and SASEGT. CDR3 coding DNA: TGTGCCAGCAGCCCAACACTAGCGGTGTACCAAGAGACCCAGTACTTC. Translation gives CASSPTLAVYQETQYF.

The chain employs TRBV20-1 and TRBJ2-3; TRBD2 matches at 7 bases. V trimming: 1 base; J trimming: 3 bases; junction bases outside the gene matches: 10. Per germline, CDR1 DFQATT and CDR2 SNEGSKA (reference sequence). This CDR3 region has 16 residues. For the CDR3, the DNA is TGCAGTGCTAGAGCGGCTAGCGGATTTGTTACAGATACGCAGTATTTT. Residues: CSARAASGFVTDTQYF.

In this sample, this clonotype turned up a few times. This chain joins TRBV28 and TRBJ1-5; a possible D gene is TRBD1 (6 bases). Trimming pared 2 bases from V and 7 bases from J, leaving 12 bases between. CDR3 length: 14 residues. Looked up from germline, CDR1 is MDHEN and CDR2 is SYDVKM. The CDR3 loop reads CASSLGSGEQPQHF. The CDR3 DNA is TGTGCCAGCAGTTTAGGGTCAGGGGAGCAGCCCCAGCATTTT.

The table lists this clonotype with many counts. The chain combines TRBV28 with TRBJ2-7, with 7 bases lining up with TRBD1. The CDR3 covers 18 residues. V shed 1 base and J 7 bases; nucleotides not matched to a gene: 19. The germline V gene encodes CDR1 MDHEN and CDR2 SYDVKM. In DNA form, the CDR3 reads TGTGCCAGCAGTTTATTCCTAGCCCGGACAAAGGGGGCGCGTGAGCAGTACTTC. Amino acids: CASSLFLARTKGAREQYF.

This clonotype was counted between two and nine times. The genes are TRBV5-1 and TRBJ2-1; TRBD2 is a possible D gene (6 bases). The CDR3 sequence is 19 residues long. The V gene's germline CDR1 is SGHRS and CDR2 YFSETQ. Trimming took off 0 bases at V and 4 bases at J, with 23 bases between the two ends. The CDR3 spells CASSLGMRAAGATYNEQFF. The CDR3 nucleotides are TGCGCCAGCAGCTTGGGTATGCGAGCAGCGGGCGCCACATACAATGAGCAGTTCTTC.

This chain joins TRBV5-1 and TRBJ2-5; 9 bases map to TRBD2. CDR3 size: 15 residues. From germline, CDR1 is SGHRS and CDR2 YFSETQ. With V trimmed by 4 bases and J by 0 bases, 4 bases remained unmatched. The CDR3 region is CASSPSGTYQETQYF. The CDR3 nucleotides read TGCGCCAGCAGCCCTAGCGGGACGTACCAAGAGACCCAGTACTTC.

This clonotype was observed at least ten times. The chain carries TRBV12-3 or TRBV12-4 and TRBJ2-1; D is uncertain. Trimming cost V 6 bases and J 8 bases, with 11 bases left between them. The CDR3 runs to 12 residues. The CDR3 reads CASRARVYEQFF. In nucleotides, the CDR3 is TGTGCCAGCAGGGCTAGAGTTTATGAGCAGTTCTTC.

The chain has TRBV15 and TRBJ1-2, with D possibly TRBD1 on 6 matching bases. The CDR3 contains 14 residues. V was trimmed by 0 bases and J by 3 bases, leaving 8 bases between them. Germline CDR1 is LNHNV and CDR2 is YYDKDF (reference sequence). CDR3 residues: CATSREAGDYGYTF. Written as DNA, the CDR3 is TGTGCCACCAGCAGAGAAGCAGGGGACTATGGCTACACCTTC.

In this sample, this clonotype turned up many times. V is TRBV12-3 or TRBV12-4 and J is TRBJ2-2; D might be TRBD2 (7 bases). This CDR3 has 16 residues. V was pared by 3 bases and J by 4 bases, with 15 bases between. The CDR3 bases are TGTGCCAGCAGTTTCTTTCGGGGGGCTAGCACCGGGGAGCTGTTTTTT. Its protein product is CASSFFRGASTGELFF.

The chain couples TRBV20-1 to TRBJ1-5, with D hard to call. The germline gives CDR1 DFQATT, CDR2 SNEGSKA (reference sequence). V was pared by 0 bases and J by 3 bases, with 18 bases between. This CDR3 region has 17 residues. The CDR3 region is CSARDPVGQHINQPQHF. In DNA form, the CDR3 reads TGCAGTGCTAGAGATCCCGTAGGGCAGCACATCAATCAGCCCCAGCATTTT.

V is TRBV5-1 and J is TRBJ2-1; no firm D call. CDR1 and CDR2 from the germline V gene are SGHRS and YFSETQ. The CDR3 runs 14 residues. The V end lost 4 bases, the J end lost 4 bases, and 12 bases lay between the germline ends. Here the CDR3 DNA reads TGCGCCAGCAGCCTCTTGGCAGATTACAATGAGCAGTTCTTC. Its translation is CASSLLADYNEQFF.

The chain couples TRBV29-1 to TRBJ1-1; D is possibly TRBD1 (5 bases). This CDR3 region has 13 residues. V was trimmed by 7 bases and J by 5 bases, leaving 17 bases between them. Per the germline V gene, CDR1 is SQVTM and CDR2 is ANQGSEA. CDR3 residues: CSAALGGGTEAFF. The DNA of the CDR3 is TGCAGCGCCGCCCTGGGGGGGGGAACTGAAGCTTTCTTT.

This clonotype was seen more than once but under ten times. The chain is built from TRBV4-3 and TRBJ1-2; no reliable D call. V lost 2 bases to trimming and J lost 4 bases, with 8 bases between them. This CDR3 comprises 13 residues. CDR1 is LGHNA, CDR2 YSLEER, per germline. In DNA form, the CDR3 reads TGCGCCAGCAGCCAACTCGAGGGCTATGGCTACACCTTC. It encodes CASSQLEGYGYTF.

This rearrangement joins TRBV7-2 to TRBJ2-7, with D uncertain. The germline V and J ends were trimmed by 4 bases and 4 bases, with 11 bases remaining between them. The germline CDR1 and CDR2 sequences are SGHTA and FQGNSA. This CDR3 has 13 residues. CDR3 bases: TGTGCCAGCAGCTACATAGACGGATACGAGCAGTACTTC. It translates to CASSYIDGYEQYF.

Comments on this clonotype: The junction shows a germline mismatch at one end, possibly a read error. This chain links TRBV7-9 with TRBJ2-1; the D is unclear. Germline CDR1 SEHNR, CDR2 FQNEAQ (reference sequence). This CDR3 has 11 residues. CDR3 sequence reads: CASSLGGRMVF. The CDR3 nucleotides read TGTGCCAGCAGCTTAGGGGGTCGTATGGTCTTC.

The chain combines TRBV12-3 or TRBV12-4 with TRBJ1-1, with D unclear. This CDR3 region has 14 residues. V lost 1 base and J lost 5, with 11 bases in between. The DNA of the CDR3 is TGTGCCAGCAGTTTAGTGTCCAATTCGACTGAAGCTTTCTTT. Its protein product is CASSLVSNSTEAFF.

This clonotype appeared a few times. V gene TRBV11-2 combines with J gene TRBJ2-7; 7 bases agree with TRBD1. Trimming removed 1 base from V and 4 bases from J; junction bases left unmatched: 10. Germline values: CDR1 SGHAT, CDR2 FQNNGV. The CDR3 covers 16 residues. The CDR3 here is CASSLATGVPPYEQYF. The CDR3 coding sequence is TGTGCCAGCAGCTTAGCTACAGGGGTACCCCCTTACGAGCAGTACTTC.

This clonotype was counted a few times. The J gene is TRBJ2-7, the V gene TRBV27, with D perhaps TRBD1 (5 bases). Trimming pared 3 bases from V and 1 base from J, leaving 10 bases between. The CDR3 is 14 amino acids. Germline V gene sequence: CDR1 MNHEY, CDR2 SMNVEV (reference sequence). CDR3 DNA sequence: TGTGCCAGCAGTTTTGGGGCCCCATCCTACGAGCAGTACTTC. Translating it yields CASSFGAPSYEQYF.

The rearrangement joins TRBV6-6 to TRBJ2-7; D gene ambiguous. V was trimmed by 9 bases and J by 3 bases, leaving 9 bases between them. There are 11 residues in the CDR3. Germline loops: CDR1 MNHNY, CDR2 SVGAGI (reference sequence). CDR3 DNA: TGTGCCAGTCGGTCTGTCTACGAGCAGTACTTC. This gives the protein CASRSVYEQYF.

This clonotype was counted only a few times. The CDR3 DNA sequence: TGTGCCAGCAGTTACGGACAGGGGGTGAGAAGAACCGGGGAGCTGTTTTTT. It yields the protein CASSYGQGVRRTGELFF. V and J are TRBV6-5 and TRBJ2-2; 10 bases line up with TRBD1. CDR1 is MNHEY and CDR2 is SVGAGI in the germline V gene. There are 17 residues in the CDR3. The V segment lost 2 bases and the J segment 5 bases; nucleotides outside the gene matches: 8.

This clonotype was detected only a few times. The chain combines TRBV11-1 with TRBJ2-1; TRBD1 aligns across 7 bases. This CDR3 region has 14 residues. Germline lookup yields CDR1 SGHAT and CDR2 FQDESV (reference sequence). Losses at the gene ends were 5 bases for V and 4 bases for J; bases not matched to a gene: 5. CDR3 in amino acids: CASSLGQLYNEQFF. In DNA form, the CDR3 reads TGTGCCAGCAGCCTGGGACAGCTATACAATGAGCAGTTCTTC.

Details on this clonotype: The germline gene is not matched at one end of the junction; a read error may be the cause. The rearrangement uses TRBV11-2 and TRBJ2-1; perhaps TRBD2 as D (5 bases). CDR1 SGHAT and CDR2 FQNNGV come from the germline V gene. This CDR3 has 13 residues. The CDR3 sequence: CASSRARRNEHFF. CDR3 DNA: TGTGCCAGCAGCCGAGCCAGGAGGAATGAGCACTTCTTC.